The 25 T cell receptor beta chains below all came from one sample that was sequenced in a study of response to subunit inactivated influenza vaccine. TCRdb re-called the RT-PCR reads through MiXCR, storing one row per CDR3 protein. In the table there are roughly 710,000 distinct CDR3 sequences, 11% to 15% of which are singletons. Sequencing was performed on PBMCs from blood, taken 14 days before vaccination. All receptors come from a man in his fifties who received an inactivated influenza vaccine.

As to this clonotype: Germline and junction disagree at one end, which may indicate a read error. The V and J genes are TRBV28 and TRBJ1-2; 8 bases fit TRBD1. CDR1 and CDR2 (germline): MDHEN, SYDVKM. This CDR3 contains 19 residues. The CDR3 DNA reads as TGTGCCAGCAGTACTCGGGTTGGGACAGGTTCCTCAACAAACTATGACTACACCTTC. Amino acids: CASSTRVGTGSSTNYDYTF.

This clonotype was picked up many times. The V and J genes are TRBV15 and TRBJ1-1; the D gene is possibly TRBD1 (5 bases). V shed 5 bases and J shed 5 bases, with 12 bases lying between them. The CDR3 runs 13 residues. Per the germline V gene, CDR1 is LNHNV and CDR2 is YYDKDF (reference sequence). The CDR3 protein is CATSGRELTEAFF. The CDR3 DNA sequence: TGTGCCACCAGCGGCAGGGAGTTAACTGAAGCTTTCTTT.

V is TRBV24-1 and J is TRBJ2-3, with D hard to call. The CDR3 consists of 14 residues. Trimming cost V 4 bases and J 5 bases, with 12 bases left between them. The germline gives CDR1 KGHDR, CDR2 SFDVKD. The CDR3, as DNA: TGTGCCACCAGTGAACACGAGCTAGGAGATACGCAGTATTTT. It is translated as CATSEHELGDTQYF.

This clonotype turned up a few times. In nucleotides, the CDR3 is TGCGCCAGCAGGTATGCGGGGGGGCCGGACAATGAGCAGTTCTTC. Translated: CASRYAGGPDNEQFF. This chain uses TRBV5-1 with TRBJ2-1, with 9 bases aligning to TRBD2. The CDR3 spans 15 residues. Germline-derived CDR1 and CDR2 are SGHRS and YFSETQ. The V gene end was trimmed by 5 bases and the J gene end by 5 bases; junction bases not matched to a gene: 8.

This clonotype was observed a handful of times. The chain recombines TRBV3-1 with TRBJ2-3, with 8 bases lining up with TRBD2. V lost 3 bases to trimming and J lost 0 bases; unmatched junction nucleotides: 11. The CDR3 runs 18 residues. CDR1 is LGHDT, CDR2 YNNKEL, per germline (reference sequence). For the CDR3, the DNA is TGTGCCAGCAGCCAGTTGGCTAGCGGGCGAGGTAGCACAGATACGCAGTATTTT. Its translation is CASSQLASGRGSTDTQYF.

The chain combines TRBV20-1 with TRBJ2-3; D may correspond to TRBD1 or TRBD2 (6 bases each). The CDR3 is 14 residues long. Germline V gene sequence: CDR1 DFQATT, CDR2 SNEGSKA (reference sequence). V lost 6 bases to trimming and J lost 2 bases, with 15 bases between them. CDR3 nucleotide sequence: TGCAGTGCCCCATCCGGGGGCTCCACAGATACGCAGTATTTT. It specifies CSAPSGGSTDTQYF.

This clonotype was seen once. The V and J genes are TRBV7-2 and TRBJ1-4, with D perhaps matching TRBD1 (5 bases). This CDR3 region has 14 residues. V was pared by 1 base and J by 8 bases, with 11 bases between. Germline V gives CDR1 SGHTA, CDR2 FQGNSA. CDR3 sequence (DNA): TGTGCCAGCAGCTTAGGGGGGGTTTGGGAAAAACTGTTTTTT. The encoded protein is CASSLGGVWEKLFF.

This clonotype was recorded a few times. The chain has TRBV20-1 and TRBJ2-2, with 14 bases identical to TRBD2. CDR1 and CDR2 from the germline V gene are DFQATT and SNEGSKA (reference sequence). Trimming removed 6 bases from V and 7 bases from J; junction bases left unmatched: 7. There are 15 residues in the CDR3. For the CDR3, the DNA is TGCAGTGCAGAGACTAGCGGGGGGGCCTTCGGGGAGCTGTTTTTT. Translating it yields CSAETSGGAFGELFF.

The table lists this clonotype with a few counts. The chain has TRBV20-1 and TRBJ2-7; D not resolved. The CDR3 covers 14 residues. The germline V gene encodes CDR1 DFQATT and CDR2 SNEGSKA (reference sequence). The V and J ends lost 0 bases and 1 base respectively, with 10 bases between them. CDR3 in DNA: TGCAGTGCTAGAGACGCCCACAGATCCTACGAGCAGTACTTC. Protein product: CSARDAHRSYEQYF.

The table lists this clonotype with a few counts. The gene calls are TRBV20-1 and TRBJ2-1; 8 nucleotides match TRBD2. The V segment lost 0 bases and the J segment 7 bases; nucleotides outside the gene matches: 11. From germline, CDR1 is DFQATT and CDR2 SNEGSKA (reference sequence). The CDR3 covers 16 residues. The CDR3 nucleotides read TGCAGTGCTAGAGATTTTTACGGGGGGGCGCGGAATGAGCAGTTCTTC. Translation: CSARDFYGGARNEQFF.

This clonotype was observed a few times. This chain uses TRBV18 with TRBJ2-7, with D possibly matching TRBD2 (6 bases). This CDR3 has 13 residues. The germline CDR1 and CDR2 sequences are KGHSH and LQKENI. V dropped 0 bases and J dropped 6 bases, with 9 bases sitting between them. The CDR3 bases are TGTGCCAGCTCACCACCGAACGGGGGCGAGCAGTACTTC. Amino acid sequence: CASSPPNGGEQYF. Using reference TRBV18 and TRBJ2-7 for the parts outside the CDR3, the full variable domain is NAGVMQNPRHLVRRRGQEARLRCSPMKGHSHVYWYRQLPEEGLKFMVYLQKENIIDESGMPKERFSAEFPKEGPSILRIQQVVRGDSAAYFCASSPPNGGEQYFGPGTRLTVT.

A few counts support this clonotype. The J gene is TRBJ1-1, the V gene TRBV29-1; D is unresolved. CDR1 and CDR2 from the germline V gene are SQVTM and ANQGSEA. V dropped 4 bases and J dropped 1 base, with 10 bases sitting between them. The CDR3 contains 13 residues. The CDR3 loop reads CSVVKAGNTEAFF. CDR3 nucleotide sequence: TGCAGCGTTGTAAAGGCGGGGAACACTGAAGCTTTCTTT.

A few counts support this clonotype. An end of the junction differs from the germline gene, which may be a read error. The chain couples TRBV6-5 to TRBJ2-5, with D possibly TRBD1 on 5 matching bases. The CDR3 is 15 residues long. Per the germline V gene, CDR1 is MNHEY and CDR2 is SVGAGI. The CDR3 here is CASSHSSGYGETQYF. The CDR3 DNA reads as TGTGCCAGCAGTCACTCATCAGGGTACGGAGAGACCCAGTACTTC.

This clonotype was counted only a few times. The chain carries TRBV6-2 or TRBV6-3 and TRBJ2-7, with TRBD1 matching over 7 bases. Per germline, CDR1 MNHEY and CDR2 SVGEGT. This CDR3 has 14 amino acids. Losses at the gene ends were 6 bases for V and 4 bases for J; bases not matched to a gene: 9. This chain's CDR3 is CASRTPGQKYEQYF. The CDR3 nucleotides are TGTGCCAGCAGAACCCCGGGACAGAAATACGAGCAGTACTTC.

The V and J genes are TRBV7-2 and TRBJ2-7; 8 bases fit TRBD2. This CDR3 has 16 residues. CDR1 and CDR2 from the germline V gene are SGHTA and FQGNSA. The V and J ends lost 3 bases and 5 bases, in that order; junction bases with no gene match: 12. The CDR3 DNA reads TGTGCCAGCAGCTTGGGGGCATCGGGAGGGTTAAACGAGCAGTACTTC. Protein product: CASSLGASGGLNEQYF.

This clonotype occurred a few times. This chain connects TRBV19 to TRBJ2-5; D remains ambiguous. Germline-derived CDR1 and CDR2 are LNHDA and SQIVND (reference sequence). The CDR3 spans 13 residues. Trimming took off 6 bases at V and 2 bases at J, with 10 bases between the two ends. The DNA for the CDR3 is TGTGCCAGTAGACGACGGTCACAAGAGACCCAGTACTTC. Translating it yields CASRRRSQETQYF.

In its sample, this clonotype was seen a few times. The chain is built from TRBV5-1 and TRBJ2-2; D gene unclear. Per germline, CDR1 SGHRS and CDR2 YFSETQ. Trimming cost V 3 bases and J 4 bases, with 10 bases left between them. The CDR3 covers 14 residues. CDR3 amino acids: CASSSDLSTGELFF. CDR3 DNA: TGCGCCAGCAGCTCCGATCTCAGCACCGGGGAGCTGTTTTTT.

This clonotype showed up just a few times. The chain uses TRBV9 and TRBJ2-3; D possibly matches TRBD1 or TRBD2 (6 bases each). From germline, CDR1 is SGDLS and CDR2 YYNGEE. The CDR3 extends over 16 amino acids. The germline V and J ends were trimmed by 0 bases and 8 bases, with 19 bases remaining between them. As DNA, the CDR3 is TGTGCCAGCAGCGTAGTTGGCGGGGACACTCAAGGTACGCAGTATTTT. Amino acids: CASSVVGGDTQGTQYF.

In its sample, this clonotype was seen many times. V and J are TRBV9 and TRBJ2-5, with D tentatively TRBD2 (6 bases). Germline assignment: CDR1 SGDLS and CDR2 YYNGEE. Trimming cost V 0 bases and J 0 bases, with 9 bases left between them. The length of the CDR3 is 15 residues. CDR3 in DNA: TGTGCCAGCAGCGTAGCGGGAGTAAACCAAGAGACCCAGTACTTC. This translates into CASSVAGVNQETQYF.

This clonotype was seen a few times. The CDR3 here is CASSFGGPINTEAFF. DNA for the CDR3: TGTGCCAGCAGCTTCGGGGGGCCTATAAACACTGAAGCTTTCTTT. The chain combines TRBV7-2 with TRBJ1-1; D is perhaps TRBD1 (6 bases). Germline CDR1 SGHTA, CDR2 FQGNSA. V gave up 3 bases and J gave up 2 bases, with 13 bases separating them. The CDR3 consists of 15 residues.

The V gene is TRBV12-3 or TRBV12-4, the J gene TRBJ1-5; 7 nucleotides match TRBD1. The CDR3 length is 15 residues. The ends lost 6 bases at V and 3 bases at J; junction bases unmatched: 8. The CDR3 loop is CASSSSDRANQPQHF. CDR3 DNA sequence: TGTGCCAGCAGCTCATCCGACAGGGCCAATCAGCCCCAGCATTTT.

The genes are TRBV6-1 and TRBJ1-5; TRBD1 matches 8 bases. Germline CDR1 and CDR2: MNHNS and SASEGT. V shed 6 bases and J 12 bases; nucleotides not matched to a gene: 13. The CDR3 covers 14 residues. CDR3 region: CASSHGQGNRDQHF. The CDR3 nucleotides are TGTGCCAGCAGCCACGGACAGGGCAACCGAGACCAGCATTTT.

CDR3 in DNA: TGTGCCAGCAGACGGCCCGGGACCACGATGTATGAGCAGTTCTTC. Protein sequence: CASRRPGTTMYEQFF. This chain links TRBV27 with TRBJ2-1; perhaps D is TRBD1 or TRBD2 (5 bases each). Germline loops: CDR1 MNHEY, CDR2 SMNVEV (reference sequence). The CDR3 length is 15 residues. Trimming removed 6 bases at V and 8 bases at J, with 20 bases between.

This clonotype was seen a handful of times. V is TRBV7-9 and J is TRBJ2-2, with TRBD1 matching over 11 bases. CDR1 is SEHNR, CDR2 FQNEAQ, per germline (reference sequence). The CDR3 loop spans 17 amino acids. The V and J ends lost 6 bases and 4 bases, in that order; junction bases with no gene match: 10. CDR3 sequence (DNA): TGTGCCAGCAGGCGACCGGGACAGGGGGTTGCCACCGGGGAGCTGTTTTTT. It translates to CASRRPGQGVATGELFF. Full variable domain (missing parts from reference TRBV7-9 and TRBJ2-2): DTGVSQNPRHKITKRGQNVTFRCDPISEHNRLYWYRQTLGQGPEFLTYFQNEAQLEKSRLLSDRFSAERPKGSFSTLEIQRTEQGDSAMYLCASRRPGQGVATGELFFGEGSRLTVL.

With regard to this clonotype: The junction shows a germline mismatch at one end, possibly a read error. V usage is TRBV20-1 and J usage is TRBJ1-1, with D maybe TRBD1 (6 bases). This CDR3 region has 14 residues. Per the germline V gene, CDR1 is DFQATT and CDR2 is SNEGSKA (reference sequence). In nucleotides, the CDR3 is TGCAGTGCTAACCCGAAGGGGGAAAACACTGTAGCTTTCTTT. Translating it yields CSANPKGENTVAFF.